These T cell receptor beta chains were read from a single sample in a study of T-cell reconstitution after alpha-beta-depleted transplantation in children. One entry per CDR3 protein results from TCRdb running MiXCR on the PCR reads. The sample contains about 240,000 distinct CDR3 sequences, under 30% of which appear only once. Sequenced material: PBMCs, taken before TCRalphabeta/CD19-depleted stem cell transplant. Receptors were obtained from a girl between 2 and 10 years old with Fanconi anemia, due to receive a stem cell transplant. CDR3s include the opening cysteine and the closing phenylalanine or tryptophan. Each record gives: J gene, V gene, D gene, clone size, CDR3 protein, CDR3 DNA. The D gene is left open where the match is weak. For some rows the clone size is stated as once, few or many, or as a class when expanded; others skip it.

j_call: TRBJ1-4
v_call: TRBV28
d_call: .
clone_size: .
cdr3_aa: CASRHEDRINEKLFF
cdr3_nt: TGTGCCAGCAGGCATGAGGACAGAATTAATGAAAAACTGTTTTTT

j_call: TRBJ2-5
v_call: TRBV29-1
d_call: .
clone_size: many
cdr3_aa: CSVRGQGHEKTQYF
cdr3_nt: TGCAGCGTTCGAGGGCAGGGACATGAGAAGACCCAGTACTTC

j_call: TRBJ2-1
v_call: TRBV7-4
d_call: TRBD2
clone_size: .
cdr3_aa: CASTSGTSGLSSYNERFF
cdr3_nt: TGTGCCAGCACCTCCGGGACTAGCGGTTTGAGCTCCTACAATGAGCGGTTCTTC

j_call: TRBJ2-3
v_call: TRBV4-2
d_call: TRBD2
clone_size: few
cdr3_aa: CASSQPGLAADTQYF
cdr3_nt: TGTGCCAGCAGCCAACCCGGACTAGCCGCAGATACGCAGTATTTT

j_call: TRBJ2-3
v_call: TRBV28
d_call: TRBD2
clone_size: few
cdr3_aa: CASNPSGRRTDTQYF
cdr3_nt: TGTGCCAGCAATCCTAGCGGGAGGAGAACAGATACGCAGTATTTT

j_call: TRBJ2-5
v_call: TRBV29-1
d_call: TRBD1
clone_size: .
cdr3_aa: CSVEGSTGGSKTQYF
cdr3_nt: TGCAGCGTTGAAGGTTCGACAGGGGGATCGAAGACCCAGTACTTC

j_call: TRBJ1-5
v_call: TRBV6-5
d_call: TRBD1
clone_size: once
cdr3_aa: CASSYSWGQSNQPQHF
cdr3_nt: TGTGCCAGCAGTTACAGTTGGGGACAGTCAAATCAGCCCCAGCATTTT

j_call: TRBJ2-7
v_call: TRBV5-1
d_call: .
clone_size: .
cdr3_aa: CASSLRTRAYEQYF
cdr3_nt: TGCGCCAGCAGCTTGCGGACAAGAGCCTACGAGCAGTACTTC

j_call: TRBJ2-7
v_call: TRBV6-5
d_call: .
clone_size: .
cdr3_aa: CASSYLDGTYEQYF
cdr3_nt: TGTGCCAGCAGTTACCTGGACGGGACCTACGAGCAGTACTTC

j_call: TRBJ1-2
v_call: TRBV20-1
d_call: .
clone_size: .
cdr3_aa: CSATGRGPFGYTF
cdr3_nt: TGCAGTGCTACCGGCAGGGGACCTTTCGGCTACACCTTC

j_call: TRBJ2-1
v_call: TRBV20-1
d_call: .
clone_size: once
cdr3_aa: CSASIDEQFF
cdr3_nt: TGCAGTGCTAGTATTGATGAGCAGTTCTTC

j_call: TRBJ2-1
v_call: TRBV11-2
d_call: .
clone_size: few
cdr3_aa: CASSLGMTGFYNEQFF
cdr3_nt: TGTGCCAGCAGCTTAGGTATGACAGGCTTCTACAATGAGCAGTTCTTC

j_call: TRBJ2-7
v_call: TRBV11-2
d_call: TRBD2
clone_size: .
cdr3_aa: CASSLYPGTSGIYSYEQYF
cdr3_nt: TGTGCCAGCAGCTTATATCCAGGGACTAGCGGGATCTACTCCTACGAGCAGTACTTC

j_call: TRBJ1-5
v_call: TRBV7-2
d_call: .
clone_size: .
cdr3_aa: CASSFSRTNQPQHF
cdr3_nt: TGTGCCAGCAGCTTTTCCAGGACTAATCAGCCCCAGCATTTT

j_call: TRBJ1-6
v_call: TRBV5-1
d_call: TRBD1
clone_size: many
cdr3_aa: CASSLGGQGDSPLHF
cdr3_nt: TGCGCCAGCAGCTTGGGAGGACAGGGAGATTCACCCCTCCACTTT

j_call: TRBJ1-1
v_call: TRBV12-3/TRBV12-4
d_call: TRBD1
clone_size: many
cdr3_aa: CASSRQGQNTEAFF
cdr3_nt: TGTGCCAGCAGTAGACAGGGTCAGAACACTGAAGCTTTCTTT

j_call: TRBJ2-7
v_call: TRBV27
d_call: .
clone_size: many
cdr3_aa: CASSFGGRTYEQYF
cdr3_nt: TGTGCCAGCAGTTTCGGTGGCAGAACCTACGAGCAGTACTTC

j_call: TRBJ1-1
v_call: TRBV7-9
d_call: .
clone_size: many
cdr3_aa: CASSLGTEVYTEAFF
cdr3_nt: TGTGCCAGCAGCTTAGGGACAGAGGTTTACACTGAAGCTTTCTTT

j_call: TRBJ1-5
v_call: TRBV29-1
d_call: TRBD1
clone_size: many
cdr3_aa: CSVGGQGNQPQHF
cdr3_nt: TGCAGCGTTGGGGGACAGGGGAATCAGCCCCAGCATTTT

j_call: TRBJ1-6
v_call: TRBV12-3/TRBV12-4
d_call: .
clone_size: few
cdr3_aa: CASSSNNARSYNSPLHF
cdr3_nt: TGTGCCAGCAGTTCTAACAATGCGCGCTCCTATAATTCACCCCTCCACTTT

j_call: TRBJ2-5
v_call: TRBV27
d_call: .
clone_size: many
cdr3_aa: CASAGLQETQYF
cdr3_nt: TGTGCCAGCGCAGGGTTACAAGAGACCCAGTACTTC

j_call: TRBJ2-5
v_call: TRBV28
d_call: .
clone_size: .
cdr3_aa: CASSSLQGVRTTQYF
cdr3_nt: TGTGCCAGCAGTTCCCTACAGGGCGTCAGAACGACCCAGTACTTC

j_call: TRBJ1-2
v_call: TRBV12-3/TRBV12-4
d_call: TRBD1
clone_size: many
cdr3_aa: CASSLGPQGSIDGYTF
cdr3_nt: TGTGCCAGCAGTTTAGGCCCACAGGGGAGTATCGATGGCTACACCTTC

j_call: TRBJ2-2
v_call: TRBV4-2
d_call: TRBD1
clone_size: many
cdr3_aa: CASSHRTGDTGELFF
cdr3_nt: TGTGCCAGCAGCCATCGGACAGGGGATACCGGGGAGCTGTTTTTT

j_call: TRBJ2-5
v_call: TRBV29-1
d_call: TRBD1
clone_size: few
cdr3_aa: CSVGTGLEETQYF
cdr3_nt: TGCAGCGTGGGGACAGGGCTGGAAGAGACCCAGTACTTC

j_call: TRBJ1-2
v_call: TRBV20-1
d_call: .
clone_size: many
cdr3_aa: CSARVQDHYGYTF
cdr3_nt: TGCAGTGCTAGAGTCCAGGACCACTATGGCTACACCTTC

j_call: TRBJ1-4
v_call: TRBV20-1
d_call: TRBD1
clone_size: .
cdr3_aa: CSAPGQGREKLFF
cdr3_nt: TGCAGTGCCCCAGGACAGGGGCGAGAAAAACTGTTTTTT

j_call: TRBJ2-5
v_call: TRBV20-1
d_call: .
clone_size: many
cdr3_aa: CSVEMGLLTMGQETQYF
cdr3_nt: TGCAGTGTCGAAATGGGACTTCTCACTATGGGCCAAGAGACCCAGTACTTC

j_call: TRBJ2-2
v_call: TRBV20-1
d_call: TRBD2
clone_size: many
cdr3_aa: CSARRGSGSMELFF
cdr3_nt: TGCAGTGCTAGGAGGGGTAGCGGGAGCATGGAGCTGTTTTTT

j_call: TRBJ2-7
v_call: TRBV20-1
d_call: TRBD1
clone_size: few
cdr3_aa: CSARDAGTGDEQYF
cdr3_nt: TGCAGTGCTAGAGACGCAGGGACAGGAGACGAGCAGTACTTC

j_call: TRBJ1-1
v_call: TRBV24-1
d_call: .
clone_size: .
cdr3_aa: CATSLGGNTEAFF
cdr3_nt: TGTGCCACATCTCTCGGGGGGAACACTGAAGCTTTCTTT

j_call: TRBJ2-3
v_call: TRBV20-1
d_call: .
clone_size: many
cdr3_aa: CSARDPDRTSDTQYF
cdr3_nt: TGCAGTGCTAGAGATCCCGACAGGACTTCAGATACGCAGTATTTT

j_call: TRBJ2-3
v_call: TRBV20-1
d_call: TRBD2
clone_size: .
cdr3_aa: CSARNLAAWHDTQYF
cdr3_nt: TGCAGTGCTAGGAACCTAGCGGCCTGGCATGATACGCAGTATTTT

j_call: TRBJ2-1
v_call: TRBV7-6
d_call: .
clone_size: few
cdr3_aa: CASSLVGTLSYNEQFF
cdr3_nt: TGTGCCAGCAGCTTAGTCGGGACACTTTCCTACAATGAGCAGTTCTTC

j_call: TRBJ2-6
v_call: TRBV4-2
d_call: .
clone_size: .
cdr3_aa: CASSQDVAAGANVLTF
cdr3_nt: TGTGCCAGCAGCCAAGACGTAGCTGCGGGGGCCAACGTCCTGACTTTC

j_call: TRBJ1-1
v_call: TRBV5-8
d_call: .
clone_size: many
cdr3_aa: CASSQLDSYTEAFF
cdr3_nt: TGTGCCAGCAGCCAGCTGGACAGCTACACTGAAGCTTTCTTT

j_call: TRBJ2-5
v_call: TRBV7-8
d_call: TRBD2
clone_size: many
cdr3_aa: CASSFPRTSGPQETQYF
cdr3_nt: TGTGCCAGCAGCTTCCCCCGGACTAGCGGACCTCAAGAGACCCAGTACTTC

j_call: TRBJ1-2
v_call: TRBV20-1
d_call: .
clone_size: .
cdr3_aa: CSALVEGIYGYTF
cdr3_nt: TGCAGTGCGTTAGTCGAAGGGATATATGGCTACACCTTC

j_call: TRBJ2-7
v_call: TRBV6-6
d_call: .
clone_size: many
cdr3_aa: CASSYTRNEQYF
cdr3_nt: TGTGCCAGCAGTTACACAAGAAACGAGCAGTACTTC

j_call: TRBJ2-4
v_call: TRBV6-2/TRBV6-3
d_call: TRBD1
clone_size: many
cdr3_aa: CASRKGSQGIKAKNIQYF
cdr3_nt: TGTGCCAGCAGGAAAGGATCACAGGGGATAAAAGCCAAAAACATTCAGTACTTC

j_call: TRBJ2-1
v_call: TRBV7-9
d_call: .
clone_size: many
cdr3_aa: CASSRLEGYNEQFF
cdr3_nt: TGTGCCAGCAGCCGGTTGGAGGGATACAATGAGCAGTTCTTC

j_call: TRBJ2-3
v_call: TRBV25-1
d_call: TRBD2
clone_size: .
cdr3_aa: CASSSRSGRARDTQNF
cdr3_nt: TGTGCCAGCAGTTCCCGCAGCGGGAGGGCCCGAGATACGCAGAATTTT

j_call: TRBJ2-4
v_call: TRBV29-1
d_call: .
clone_size: few
cdr3_aa: CSVEADRVNIQYF
cdr3_nt: TGCAGCGTTGAAGCGGACAGAGTAAACATTCAGTACTTC

j_call: TRBJ2-3
v_call: TRBV24-1
d_call: TRBD2
clone_size: .
cdr3_aa: CATSALAFGTDTQYF
cdr3_nt: TGTGCCACCAGTGCACTAGCGTTCGGCACAGATACGCAGTATTTT

j_call: TRBJ2-7
v_call: TRBV5-1
d_call: TRBD1
clone_size: many
cdr3_aa: CASSLIDRGKYEQYF
cdr3_nt: TGCGCCAGCAGCTTGATCGACAGGGGAAAATACGAGCAGTACTTC

j_call: TRBJ2-7
v_call: TRBV12-3/TRBV12-4
d_call: .
clone_size: many
cdr3_aa: CASSLARNSHEQYF
cdr3_nt: TGTGCCAGCAGTTTAGCGAGGAACAGCCACGAGCAGTACTTC

j_call: TRBJ1-1
v_call: TRBV20-1
d_call: .
clone_size: few
cdr3_aa: CSATATEGAFF
cdr3_nt: TGCAGTGCGACGGCGACAGAAGGCGCTTTCTTT

j_call: TRBJ2-7
v_call: TRBV20-1
d_call: TRBD1
clone_size: many
cdr3_aa: CSARDVDRAHEQYF
cdr3_nt: TGCAGTGCTAGAGACGTGGACAGGGCCCACGAGCAGTACTTC

j_call: TRBJ2-1
v_call: TRBV29-1
d_call: TRBD1
clone_size: many
cdr3_aa: CSVESGLDRAYNEQFF
cdr3_nt: TGCAGCGTTGAAAGTGGTTTGGACAGGGCCTACAATGAGCAGTTCTTC

j_call: TRBJ2-7
v_call: TRBV29-1
d_call: TRBD1
clone_size: .
cdr3_aa: CSVGQGVYEQYF
cdr3_nt: TGCAGCGTTGGACAGGGGGTTTACGAGCAGTACTTC

j_call: TRBJ1-2
v_call: TRBV29-1
d_call: .
clone_size: few
cdr3_aa: CSVHHSYGYTF
cdr3_nt: TGCAGCGTCCACCATTCCTATGGCTACACCTTC

j_call: TRBJ2-3
v_call: TRBV20-1
d_call: .
clone_size: .
cdr3_aa: CSATGAGKKGADTQYF
cdr3_nt: TGCAGTGCTACGGGAGCAGGGAAGAAGGGTGCAGATACGCAGTATTTT

j_call: TRBJ2-1
v_call: TRBV7-3
d_call: .
clone_size: many
cdr3_aa: CASTPGGIYNEQFF
cdr3_nt: TGTGCCAGCACCCCGGGGGGCATCTACAATGAGCAGTTCTTC

j_call: TRBJ2-1
v_call: TRBV29-1
d_call: TRBD2
clone_size: .
cdr3_aa: CSVEDQGLAGGPGQFF
cdr3_nt: TGCAGCGTTGAAGATCAAGGACTAGCGGGAGGGCCGGGGCAGTTCTTC

j_call: TRBJ2-7
v_call: TRBV5-1
d_call: .
clone_size: .
cdr3_aa: CASSPNINRAGEQYF
cdr3_nt: TGCGCCAGCAGCCCAAACATCAACAGGGCAGGCGAGCAGTACTTC

j_call: TRBJ2-7
v_call: TRBV7-3
d_call: TRBD1
clone_size: many
cdr3_aa: CASSVGQGGPYEQYF
cdr3_nt: TGTGCCAGCAGCGTGGGACAGGGGGGTCCCTACGAGCAGTACTTC

j_call: TRBJ2-3
v_call: TRBV9
d_call: .
clone_size: many
cdr3_aa: CASSVDLDPSTDTQYF
cdr3_nt: TGTGCCAGCAGCGTAGATTTGGACCCTAGCACAGATACGCAGTATTTT

j_call: TRBJ2-2
v_call: TRBV7-6
d_call: TRBD1
clone_size: .
cdr3_aa: CASSFLTGVNTGELFF
cdr3_nt: TGTGCCAGCAGCTTCCTGACAGGGGTGAACACCGGGGAGCTGTTTTTT

j_call: TRBJ2-7
v_call: TRBV6-5
d_call: TRBD2
clone_size: many
cdr3_aa: CASSYEGGAYEQYF
cdr3_nt: TGTGCCAGCAGTTACGAGGGAGGGGCCTACGAGCAGTACTTC

j_call: TRBJ2-3
v_call: TRBV10-2
d_call: TRBD1
clone_size: .
cdr3_aa: CASGGQVSTDTQYF
cdr3_nt: TGCGCCAGCGGAGGACAGGTCAGCACAGATACGCAGTATTTT